A single sample is the source of the 31 T cell receptor beta chains below, sequenced in a study of shared clonotypes between healthy human individuals. Repertoires were generated with immunoSEQ multiplex PCR, while TCRdb's copy carries only in-frame clones and drops some. The sample lists about 1.1 million clones; about 80% were seen once. The specimen was memory CD4+ T cells from PBMCs. Subset reported: CD45RA-negative fraction. The receptor set was obtained from a man in his late teens or twenties in good health. Some clones in this sample may be carry-over from other donors' samples.

Concerning this clone itself: A junction boundary mismatches the germline segment, possibly from a read error. The chain combines TRBV5-1 with TRBJ1-2, with D tentatively TRBD1 (5 bases). CDR1 is SGHRS and CDR2 is YFSETQ in the germline V gene. This CDR3 region has 14 residues. CDR3 amino acids: CTSSLDTPNYGYTF. The CDR3 coding sequence is TGCACCAGCAGCCTGGACACCCCTAACTATGGCTACACCTTC.

This clone has a single count. The chain combines TRBV4-1 with TRBJ2-5; D possibly corresponds to TRBD2 (5 bases). The CDR3 loop spans 16 amino acids. The V end was cut by 2 bases, the J end by 0 bases, with 13 bases between. Per the germline V gene, CDR1 is MGHRA and CDR2 is YSYEKL. CDR3 nucleotide sequence: TGCGCCAGCAGCCAAACGGGATGGAACTACCAAGAGACCCAGTACTTC. Amino acids: CASSQTGWNYQETQYF.

This rearrangement joins TRBV6-5 to TRBJ1-3; D is unclear. V gave up 6 bases and J gave up 2 bases, with 5 bases separating them. This CDR3 contains 12 residues. Germline CDR1 and CDR2: MNHEY and SVGAGI. CDR3 sequence reads: CASRPPGNTIYF. The CDR3 nucleotides are TGTGCCAGCAGGCCTCCTGGAAACACCATATATTTT.

The CDR3 nucleotides are TGTGCCAGCAGCTTCCAGGTAGAAGATACGCAGTATTTT. Amino acid sequence: CASSFQVEDTQYF. The chain joins TRBV7-3 to TRBJ2-3; D is unclear. Germline values: CDR1 SGHTA, CDR2 FQGTGA. V lost 3 bases to trimming and J lost 5 bases, with 9 bases between them. There are 13 residues in the CDR3.

The J gene is TRBJ2-7, the V gene TRBV4-3; D is unresolved. Germline V gene data show CDR1 as LGHNA and CDR2 as YSLEER. This CDR3 is built from 13 residues. V was shortened by 0 bases and J by 3 bases, with 6 bases between the two germline ends. The DNA for the CDR3 is TGCGCCAGCAGCCAAGAGACTCACTACGAGCAGTACTTC. It encodes CASSQETHYEQYF.

The chain employs TRBV5-4 and TRBJ2-5; 8 nucleotides align to TRBD1. The CDR3 spans 16 residues. Germline V gives CDR1 SGHNT, CDR2 YYREEE (reference sequence). The J segment lost 3 bases and the V segment lost 4 bases, leaving 11 bases of the junction unmatched. The CDR3 reads CASSPGQGARKETQYF. The CDR3 DNA reads TGTGCCAGCAGCCCCGGACAGGGAGCCAGGAAAGAGACCCAGTACTTC.

The sample holds a few counts of this clone. The sample carries other DNA sequences with the same CDR3. The V call is TRBV6-6, the J call TRBJ2-2; no firm D call. Germline V gene lookup returns CDR1 MNHNY and CDR2 SVGAGI (reference sequence). Trimming removed 2 bases from V and 4 bases from J, with 5 bases in between. The CDR3 runs to 13 residues. The CDR3 DNA reads TGTGCCAGCAGTTACGATGGCACCGGGGAGCTGTTTTTT. The encoded protein is CASSYDGTGELFF.

The genes are TRBV14 and TRBJ1-1; the D is unclear. The CDR3 consists of 14 residues. V shed 0 bases and J shed 5 bases, with 10 bases lying between them. The germline CDR1 and CDR2 sequences are SGHDN and FVKESK. CDR3 region: CASSQEGGETEAFF. CDR3 coding DNA: TGTGCCAGCAGCCAAGAAGGAGGTGAGACTGAAGCTTTCTTT.

Ten or more counts support this clone. This specimen includes other DNA sequences encoding the same CDR3. The J gene is TRBJ2-2, the V gene TRBV9; maybe TRBD1 (5 bases). The germline V gene has CDR1 SGDLS and CDR2 YYNGEE. Trimming shortened V by 0 bases and J by 2 bases, and 5 bases separated the two germline ends. The CDR3 extends over 14 amino acids. The CDR3 reads CASSVGTNTGELFF. As DNA, the CDR3 is TGTGCCAGCAGCGTAGGGACAAACACCGGGGAGCTGTTTTTT. The whole variable domain, filled in from reference TRBV9 and TRBJ2-2, reads DSGVTQTPKHLITATGQRVTLRCSPRSGDLSVYWYQQSLDQGLQFLIQYYNGEERAKGNILERFSAQQFPDLHSELNLSSLELGDSALYFCASSVGTNTGELFFGEGSRLTVL.

The V gene is TRBV6-5, the J gene TRBJ1-2, with D perhaps TRBD1 (6 bases). Germline-derived CDR1 and CDR2 are MNHEY and SVGAGI. This CDR3 is 15 amino acids long. V was clipped by 5 bases and J by 8 bases, with 21 bases between them. The CDR3 loop is CASSRGAAGRRGYTF. Written as DNA, the CDR3 is TGTGCCAGCAGTCGGGGGGCAGCGGGCAGGAGAGGCTACACCTTC.

This clone came up a few times. The chain employs TRBV11-2 and TRBJ2-1; D gene ambiguous. This CDR3 comprises 12 residues. Germline assignment: CDR1 SGHAT and CDR2 FQNNGV. V was cut by 1 base and J by 8 bases, with 6 bases left in between. Here the CDR3 reads CASSLAGYEQFF. As DNA, the CDR3 is TGTGCCAGCAGCTTAGCTGGCTATGAGCAGTTCTTC.

The chain links TRBV30 to TRBJ1-4; 11 bases line up with TRBD1. Germline values: CDR1 GTSNPN, CDR2 SVGIG (reference sequence). J was trimmed by 7 bases and V by 8 bases; bases with no gene match: 3. This CDR3 region has 12 residues. The chain's CDR3 is CARGQGGEKLFF. The CDR3 DNA sequence: TGTGCCCGGGGACAGGGGGGTGAAAAACTGTTTTTT.

This clone was recorded only once. The chain links TRBV9 to TRBJ2-1, with 12 bases aligning to TRBD2. V trimming: 4 bases; J trimming: 6 bases; junction bases outside the gene matches: 5. CDR1 is SGDLS, CDR2 YYNGEE, per germline. This CDR3 has 15 residues. Here the CDR3 DNA reads TGTGCCAGCAGCATAGGACTAGCGGGATTCAATGAGCAGTTCTTC. Translated: CASSIGLAGFNEQFF.

This clone was counted ten times or more. The chain carries TRBV2 and TRBJ1-4, with 7 bases lining up with TRBD1. V shed 8 bases, J shed 8 bases, and the junction held 8 bases outside the gene matches. Germline CDR1 reads SNHLY; CDR2 reads FYNNEI. The CDR3 sequence is 13 residues long. The CDR3 reads CASRDRAEEKLFF. CDR3 nucleotide sequence: TGTGCCAGCCGAGACAGGGCGGAGGAAAAACTGTTTTTT.

This clone appeared once. J is TRBJ2-7 and V is TRBV2; 8 nucleotides match TRBD1. V trimming: 7 bases; J trimming: 5 bases; junction bases outside the gene matches: 10. In germline, CDR1 is SNHLY, CDR2 FYNNEI. The CDR3 contains 14 residues. The CDR3 reads CASNLRTGLNEQYF. CDR3 nucleotide sequence: TGTGCCAGCAACCTAAGGACAGGGCTAAACGAGCAGTACTTC. Drawing the rest from reference TRBV2 and TRBJ2-7, the complete variable domain is EPEVTQTPSHQVTQMGQEVILRCVPISNHLYFYWYRQILGQKVEFLVSFYNNEISEKSEIFDDQFSVERPDGSNFTLKIRSTKLEDSAMYFCASNLRTGLNEQYFGPGTRLTVT.

The genes are TRBV9 and TRBJ1-2; the D is unclear. This CDR3 has 13 amino acids. The V and J ends lost 0 bases and 3 bases respectively, with 6 bases between them. Germline V gene sequence: CDR1 SGDLS, CDR2 YYNGEE. The CDR3 is CASSVGKDYGYTF. Here the CDR3 DNA reads TGTGCCAGCAGCGTAGGAAAGGACTATGGCTACACCTTC. The full variable domain, in which reference TRBV9 and TRBJ1-2 provide the parts outside the CDR3, is DSGVTQTPKHLITATGQRVTLRCSPRSGDLSVYWYQQSLDQGLQFLIQYYNGEERAKGNILERFSAQQFPDLHSELNLSSLELGDSALYFCASSVGKDYGYTFGSGTRLTVV.

The chain combines TRBV30 with TRBJ1-1, with 10 bases fitting TRBD1. The CDR3 runs to 14 residues. With V trimmed by 5 bases and J by 3 bases, 6 bases remained unmatched. Germline loops: CDR1 GTSNPN, CDR2 SVGIG (reference sequence). The CDR3 bases are TGTGCCTGGGGTGGGGACAGGGGTCACACTGAAGCTTTCTTT. Its protein is CAWGGDRGHTEAFF.

The rearrangement uses TRBV9 and TRBJ2-2, with D unclear. The V gene's germline CDR1 is SGDLS and CDR2 YYNGEE. Trimming pared 0 bases from V and 10 bases from J, leaving 10 bases between. This CDR3 comprises 13 residues. CDR3 nucleotides: TGTGCCAGCAGCGTAGATGGGTCTTTGGAGCTGTTTTTT. Residues: CASSVDGSLELFF. Full variable domain (remainder filled in from reference TRBV9 and TRBJ2-2): DSGVTQTPKHLITATGQRVTLRCSPRSGDLSVYWYQQSLDQGLQFLIQYYNGEERAKGNILERFSAQQFPDLHSELNLSSLELGDSALYFCASSVDGSLELFFGEGSRLTVL.

CDR3 sequence reads: CASSQSGPPDSSGANVLTF. CDR3 sequence (DNA): TGCGCCAGCAGCCAAAGTGGACCACCCGACTCTTCTGGGGCCAACGTCCTGACTTTC. The chain is built from TRBV4-1 and TRBJ2-6; D gene unclear. CDR1 is MGHRA, CDR2 YSYEKL, per germline. V was cut by 2 bases and J by 1 base, with 18 bases left in between. The length of the CDR3 is 19 residues.

On this clone itself: The sample contains more than one DNA sequence encoding this CDR3. The chain carries TRBV5-1 and TRBJ1-1; D is undetermined. There are 13 residues in the CDR3. Germline CDR1 and CDR2: SGHRS and YFSETQ. V was trimmed by 4 bases and J by 2 bases, leaving 9 bases between them. The CDR3 bases are TGCGCCAGCAGCGTTGAGGTTAACACTGAAGCTTTCTTT. Translating gives CASSVEVNTEAFF.

This clone was seen only a few times. This chain uses TRBV6-5 with TRBJ1-5; D not certain. This CDR3 comprises 13 residues. V was trimmed by 2 bases and J by 7 bases, leaving 9 bases between them. Germline V gene data show CDR1 as MNHEY and CDR2 as SVGAGI. CDR3 DNA: TGTGCCAGCAGTTACGGGGAGAGGCAGCCCCAGCATTTT. Residues: CASSYGERQPQHF.

This chain links TRBV4-1 with TRBJ2-7, with TRBD2 identical over 8 bases. The V gene end was trimmed by 0 bases and the J gene end by 2 bases; junction bases not matched to a gene: 9. The CDR3 covers 17 residues. Germline V gene lookup returns CDR1 MGHRA and CDR2 YSYEKL. This CDR3 reads CASSQDRGGGNPYEQYF. In DNA form, the CDR3 reads TGCGCCAGCAGCCAAGATCGGGGGGGCGGGAACCCCTACGAGCAGTACTTC.

V and J are TRBV30 and TRBJ1-5, with D tentatively TRBD1 (6 bases). The CDR3 runs 13 residues. The germline V gene encodes CDR1 GTSNPN and CDR2 SVGIG (reference sequence). The germline V and J ends were trimmed by 5 bases and 7 bases, with 15 bases remaining between them. This CDR3 reads CAWHQGHGQPQHF. CDR3 DNA: TGTGCCTGGCATCAGGGGCATGGACAGCCCCAGCATTTT.

This clone showed up just once. The V and J genes are TRBV7-3 and TRBJ1-1; perhaps TRBD1 as D (5 bases). Trimming removed 2 bases at V and 2 bases at J, with 12 bases between. This CDR3 comprises 15 residues. The germline gives CDR1 SGHTA, CDR2 FQGTGA. CDR3 region: CASSLGGNLNTEAFF. The CDR3 bases are TGTGCCAGCAGCTTAGGGGGGAACTTAAACACTGAAGCTTTCTTT.

Notes on this clone: One end of the junction is discordant with germline, which a read error may explain. The V gene is TRBV5-4, the J gene TRBJ1-3; 7 positions match TRBD1. In germline, CDR1 is SGHNT, CDR2 YYREEE (reference sequence). The length of the CDR3 is 13 residues. CDR3 nucleotides: TGTGCCAGCCAGCAATCGGGATCCGGGACAGCAAATTTT. It specifies CASQQSGSGTANF.

This rearrangement joins TRBV19 to TRBJ2-7; 11 nucleotides line up with TRBD2. V shed 8 bases, J shed 4 bases, and the junction held 4 bases outside the gene matches. The germline CDR1 and CDR2 sequences are LNHDA and SQIVND (reference sequence). This CDR3 is 13 amino acids long. CDR3 in amino acids: CASASGRIYEQYF. The CDR3 coding sequence is TGTGCCAGTGCTAGCGGGAGGATATACGAGCAGTACTTC.

V and J are TRBV11-2 and TRBJ2-5; the D gene is possibly TRBD1 (5 bases). V was shortened by 6 bases and J by 1 base, with 12 bases between the two germline ends. This CDR3 has 14 amino acids. Germline loops: CDR1 SGHAT, CDR2 FQNNGV. CDR3 region: CASSRGQFQETQYF. CDR3 nucleotides: TGTGCCAGCAGTCGCGGACAATTCCAAGAGACCCAGTACTTC.

In this sample, this clone turned up a few times. V and J are TRBV19 and TRBJ1-5; D ambiguous. The CDR3 length is 13 residues. Germline V CDR1 and CDR2: LNHDA, SQIVND (reference sequence). V lost 3 bases and J 3 bases, leaving 6 bases between the germline ends. The CDR3, as DNA: TGTGCCAGTAGTATGCAGTACAATCAGCCCCAGCATTTT. Protein sequence: CASSMQYNQPQHF.

This clone was recorded many times. The chain employs TRBV18 and TRBJ2-1; D call uncertain. CDR3 length: 15 amino acids. Trimming stripped 4 bases from V and 0 bases from J, with 10 bases between. Germline lookup yields CDR1 KGHSH and CDR2 LQKENI. The CDR3 sequence is CASSLEHLSYNEQFF. CDR3 DNA sequence: TGTGCCAGCTCACTCGAACACCTCTCCTACAATGAGCAGTTCTTC. Looking up the rest from reference TRBV18 and TRBJ2-1 gives the full variable domain: NAGVMQNPRHLVRRRGQEARLRCSPMKGHSHVYWYRQLPEEGLKFMVYLQKENIIDESGMPKERFSAEFPKEGPSILRIQQVVRGDSAAYFCASSLEHLSYNEQFFGPGTRLTVL.

The J gene is TRBJ1-5, the V gene TRBV28; D is possibly TRBD1 (5 bases). The germline V gene has CDR1 MDHEN and CDR2 SYDVKM. This CDR3 comprises 14 residues. V was shortened by 8 bases and J by 7 bases, with 18 bases between the two germline ends. The CDR3, as DNA: TGTGCCAGCTCGGGCGGGGGAACCGGGCAGCCCCAGCATTTT. It specifies CASSGGGTGQPQHF.

J is TRBJ2-3 and V is TRBV7-3, with 14 bases fitting TRBD2. The junction had 7 bases not matched to a gene; V was cut back by 5 bases and J by 6 bases. The CDR3 extends over 16 amino acids. In germline, CDR1 is SGHTA, CDR2 FQGTGA. CDR3 DNA sequence: TGTGCCAGCAGCCCGTCCGGACTAGCGGGAGGTGATACGCAGTATTTT. This encodes CASSPSGLAGGDTQYF.